This passage covers 6 T cell receptor beta chains from one sample sequenced in a study of blood T cells in healthy people across ages. A sample-barcoded 5' primer and a J-beta primer mix were used in a second PCR of about 7 to 11 cycles. TCRdb reprocessed the 5' RACE reads with MiXCR, giving one entry per CDR3 protein. The sample carries about 780,000 distinct CDR3 sequences, about 47% recorded once. Sequencing was performed on blood. These receptors were collected from a man aged 80 or over in good health.

This clonotype was seen at least ten times. The rearrangement links TRBV9 to TRBJ2-1; D ambiguous. Germline values: CDR1 SGDLS, CDR2 YYNGEE. The CDR3 consists of 14 residues. V was trimmed by 0 bases and J by 8 bases, leaving 12 bases between them. CDR3 bases: TGTGCCAGCAGCGTAGAAGGGATAGGCGATGAGCAGTTCTTC. Translating it yields CASSVEGIGDEQFF. The full variable domain, its missing parts supplied by reference TRBV9 and TRBJ2-1, is DSGVTQTPKHLITATGQRVTLRCSPRSGDLSVYWYQQSLDQGLQFLIQYYNGEERAKGNILERFSAQQFPDLHSELNLSSLELGDSALYFCASSVEGIGDEQFFGPGTRLTVL.

This clonotype came up a few times. The chain couples TRBV20-1 to TRBJ1-2; D may be TRBD1 (6 bases). V was pared by 5 bases and J by 8 bases, with 15 bases between. The CDR3 has 12 amino acids. CDR1 DFQATT and CDR2 SNEGSKA come from the germline V gene (reference sequence). The CDR3: CSARGGARGYTF. For the CDR3, the DNA is TGCAGTGCTCGTGGGGGGGCGCGAGGCTACACCTTC.

The CDR3 DNA follows: TGCAGCGTCCTTGGGGCTAGCGGGGACTACGAGCAGTACTTC. Amino acids: CSVLGASGDYEQYF. This chain connects TRBV29-1 to TRBJ2-7, with TRBD2 matching 9 bases. Germline assignment: CDR1 SQVTM and CDR2 ANQGSEA. This CDR3 contains 14 residues. J gave up 3 bases and V 6 bases, and 9 bases lay outside the gene matches.

The chain joins TRBV9 to TRBJ1-3; 8 positions agree with TRBD1. The CDR3 is 16 residues long. Trimming removed 4 bases from V and 2 bases from J; junction bases left unmatched: 8. CDR1 is SGDLS, CDR2 YYNGEE, per germline. CDR3: CASSPWTGRTGNTIYF. Written as DNA, the CDR3 is TGTGCCAGCAGCCCATGGACAGGGAGAACTGGAAACACCATATATTTT. Filled out from reference TRBV9 and TRBJ1-3, the complete variable domain reads DSGVTQTPKHLITATGQRVTLRCSPRSGDLSVYWYQQSLDQGLQFLIQYYNGEERAKGNILERFSAQQFPDLHSELNLSSLELGDSALYFCASSPWTGRTGNTIYFGEGSWLTVV.

This sequence joins TRBV7-2 and TRBJ2-7, with 11 bases identical to TRBD2. The J segment lost 1 base and the V segment lost 4 bases, leaving 9 bases of the junction unmatched. Germline V gives CDR1 SGHTA, CDR2 FQGNSA. The CDR3 consists of 17 residues. The CDR3 loop is CASSSLRGTSGSYEQYF. The CDR3 nucleotides read TGTGCCAGCAGCTCACTGAGGGGGACTAGCGGTTCCTACGAGCAGTACTTC.

This clonotype was picked up a small number of times. The DNA of the CDR3 is TGTGCCAGCAGTTTAATAGGGTCCGAGCAGTACTTC. Its translation: CASSLIGSEQYF. V is TRBV27 and J is TRBJ2-7, with no clear D. The CDR3 contains 12 residues. CDR1 is MNHEY and CDR2 is SMNVEV in the germline V gene (reference sequence). V lost 2 bases and J 6 bases, leaving 8 bases between the germline ends.